One and the same sample provided the 12 T cell receptor beta chains below, sequenced in a study of blood T cell repertoires in COVID-19. The method was immunoSEQ multiplex PCR; TCRdb's version includes in-frame clones alone and lacks a portion of them. The data contain 200,000 to 250,000 clones, 75% to 90% of them singletons. The sequenced material came from PBMCs or T cells enriched from blood (not recorded which). Every receptor here comes from a woman younger than 45 who had recovered from COVID-19.

The gene calls are TRBV11-2 and TRBJ2-1, with 8 bases lining up with TRBD1. Looked up from germline, CDR1 is SGHAT and CDR2 is FQNNGV. Losses at the gene ends were 5 bases for V and 8 bases for J; bases not matched to a gene: 11. CDR3 length: 15 residues. This CDR3 is CASSTLDRVVDEQFF. The DNA of the CDR3 is TGTGCCAGCAGCACCCTGGACAGGGTAGTTGATGAGCAGTTCTTC.

The chain recombines TRBV30 with TRBJ1-6; D gene unclear. The length of the CDR3 is 13 residues. The V gene lost 2 bases and the J gene lost 8 bases, with 10 bases spanning the gap. Per germline, CDR1 GTSNPN and CDR2 SVGIG (reference sequence). The DNA for the CDR3 is TGTGCCTGGAGTAAGGAACAGTATTCACCCCTCCACTTT. It codes for CAWSKEQYSPLHF. The whole variable domain, remainder taken from reference TRBV30 and TRBJ1-6, is SQTIHQWPATLVQPVGSPLSLECTVEGTSNPNLYWYRQAAGRGLQLLFYSVGIGQISSEVPQNLSASRPQDRQFILSSKKLLLSDSGFYLCAWSKEQYSPLHFGNGTRLTVT.

V and J are TRBV2 and TRBJ2-5; 7 nucleotides agree with TRBD1. V was pared by 4 bases and J by 2 bases, with 1 base of the junction left unmatched. The CDR3 has 13 residues. CDR1 and CDR2 from the germline V gene are SNHLY and FYNNEI. This CDR3 reads CASSVQGQETQYF. The CDR3 nucleotides are TGTGCCAGCAGTGTACAGGGGCAAGAGACCCAGTACTTC.

The J gene is TRBJ2-1, the V gene TRBV19; D might be TRBD1 (6 bases). Trimming left V 5 bases short and J 3 bases short, with 17 bases between. CDR3 length: 16 residues. In germline, CDR1 is LNHDA, CDR2 SQIVND (reference sequence). The CDR3 loop is CASSWGDDRYYNEQFF. The CDR3 region has the DNA TGTGCCAGTAGTTGGGGCGATGACAGGTACTACAATGAGCAGTTCTTC.

This rearrangement joins TRBV19 to TRBJ2-1, with D tentatively TRBD1 (5 bases). Per the germline V gene, CDR1 is LNHDA and CDR2 is SQIVND (reference sequence). Trimming stripped 3 bases from V and 2 bases from J, with 20 bases between. The CDR3 has 18 amino acids. CDR3 protein: CASSILMESGRPYNEQFF. The CDR3 nucleotides are TGTGCCAGTAGTATCCTAATGGAATCAGGGCGCCCCTACAATGAGCAGTTCTTC.

The chain carries TRBV24-1 and TRBJ1-5; possibly TRBD1 for D (5 bases). This CDR3 contains 17 residues. Trimming removed 6 bases from V and 3 bases from J, with 20 bases in between. Germline V gene data show CDR1 as KGHDR and CDR2 as SFDVKD. CDR3 in DNA: TGTGCCACCAGTTCTCCCCTCGGGGGGATGGACAATCAGCCCCAGCATTTT. Translated: CATSSPLGGMDNQPQHF.

The chain recombines TRBV4-3 with TRBJ1-1; TRBD1 agrees at 9 bases. The germline V gene has CDR1 LGHNA and CDR2 YSLEER. The V and J ends lost 4 bases and 2 bases, in that order; junction bases with no gene match: 2. The CDR3 is made up of 14 amino acids. The chain's CDR3 is CASSRDRVNTEAFF. CDR3 nucleotide sequence: TGCGCCAGCAGCCGGGACAGGGTTAACACTGAAGCTTTCTTT.

CDR3 residues: CASSLTGGQGARYEQYF. CDR3 DNA sequence: TGTGCCAGCAGCTTAACTGGGGGACAGGGGGCCAGGTACGAGCAGTACTTC. This chain links TRBV7-6 with TRBJ2-7; 12 bases agree with TRBD1. J lost 4 bases, V lost 2 bases, and 9 bases had no gene match. The CDR3 totals 17 residues. Germline CDR1 is SGHVS and CDR2 is FNYEAQ.

The chain carries TRBV19 and TRBJ2-1; possible D gene TRBD1, 5 bases. The CDR3 runs to 15 residues. V lost 3 bases, J lost 9 bases, and 18 bases lay in between. The germline V gene has CDR1 LNHDA and CDR2 SQIVND (reference sequence). CDR3 protein: CASSMARPTRGEQFF. Written as DNA, the CDR3 is TGTGCCAGTAGTATGGCCCGCCCGACAAGGGGTGAGCAGTTCTTC. Full variable domain (remainder filled in from reference TRBV19 and TRBJ2-1): DGGITQSPKYLFRKEGQNVTLSCEQNLNHDAMYWYRQDPGQGLRLIYYSQIVNDFQKGDIAEGYSVSREKKESFPLTVTSAQKNPTAFYLCASSMARPTRGEQFFGPGTRLTVL.

This clone turned up a few times. The chain couples TRBV19 to TRBJ1-1, with TRBD1 matching 7 bases. CDR1 is LNHDA, CDR2 SQIVND, per germline (reference sequence). The V gene end was trimmed by 9 bases and the J gene end by 1 base; junction bases not matched to a gene: 8. This CDR3 spans 14 amino acids. The CDR3 loop reads CASTLQGTNTEAFF. The CDR3 nucleotides read TGTGCCAGCACCCTACAGGGGACGAACACTGAAGCTTTCTTT.

The CDR3 here is CAWSVLYGYTF. The CDR3 nucleotides are TGTGCCTGGAGTGTACTCTATGGCTACACCTTC. This chain connects TRBV30 to TRBJ1-2; no clear D gene. V lost 0 bases, J lost 4 bases, and 3 bases lay in between. The V gene's germline CDR1 is GTSNPN and CDR2 SVGIG (reference sequence). The CDR3 loop spans 11 amino acids.

The chain employs TRBV30 and TRBJ2-1; weak D call: TRBD2 (5 bases). With 7 bases removed from V and 6 bases from J, the gap between germline ends came to 10 bases. The CDR3 consists of 11 residues. CDR1 GTSNPN and CDR2 SVGIG come from the germline V gene (reference sequence). The CDR3 nucleotides are TGTGCCTCCGGGGAATCCAATGAGCAGTTCTTC. Translated: CASGESNEQFF.